The 18 T cell receptor beta chains below all came from one sample that was sequenced in a study of T cell repertoires in cytomegalovirus infection. TCRdb re-derived calls from the reads in MiXCR, one entry per CDR3 protein. The sample yields some 350,000 distinct CDR3 sequences, around a third seen once. Antigen specificity for these receptors is unknown. This material consisted of cultured PBMCs, taken from culture after CMV antigen stimulation. The receptors originated from a human donor in good health (CMV status not recorded). Some clones in this sample may be carry-over from other donors' samples.

The chain employs TRBV12-3 or TRBV12-4 and TRBJ1-1, with 9 positions matching TRBD1. V gave up 7 bases and J gave up 1 base; unmatched junction bases: 7. This CDR3 has 15 amino acids. For the CDR3, the DNA is TGTGCCAGCAACAAACTGACAGGGGGGAACACTGAAGCTTTCTTT. Its translation is CASNKLTGGNTEAFF.

This clonotype was counted only a few times. The chain employs TRBV27 and TRBJ1-6, with 8 bases aligning to TRBD1. Germline V gene data show CDR1 as MNHEY and CDR2 as SMNVEV (reference sequence). J gave up 10 bases and V 6 bases, and 8 bases lay outside the gene matches. The CDR3 covers 14 residues. CDR3 in DNA: TGTGCCAGCAGGATTGGACAGGGTTGGTCACCCCTCCACTTT. Translation: CASRIGQGWSPLHF.

The rearrangement links TRBV7-8 to TRBJ1-2, with D unresolved. Looked up from germline, CDR1 is SGHVS and CDR2 is FQNEAQ. The CDR3 has 13 residues. The V end lost 3 bases, the J end lost 6 bases, and 11 bases lay between the germline ends. Here the CDR3 reads CASSFRLQDGYTF. DNA for the CDR3: TGTGCCAGCAGCTTTCGACTGCAGGATGGCTACACCTTC.

This clonotype was seen ten or more times. The V gene is TRBV4-1, the J gene TRBJ2-4, with 10 bases aligning to TRBD2. V lost 1 base, J lost 2 bases, and 5 bases stayed unmatched. Germline V gene lookup returns CDR1 MGHRA and CDR2 YSYEKL. The CDR3 is 17 amino acids. CDR3 amino acids: CASSQGRAGGSKNIQYF. In DNA, the CDR3 is TGCGCCAGCAGCCAAGGGCGAGCGGGAGGGTCCAAAAACATTCAGTACTTC.

V is TRBV7-8 and J is TRBJ1-1; D unclear. Trimming took 3 bases from V and 5 from J, leaving 13 bases between them. CDR3 length: 14 amino acids. Germline values: CDR1 SGHVS, CDR2 FQNEAQ. DNA for the CDR3: TGTGCCAGCAGCTTTCAAGGGAGTAGAACTGAAGCTTTCTTT. Protein sequence: CASSFQGSRTEAFF.

The rearrangement uses TRBV7-2 and TRBJ2-5; the D gene could be TRBD1 or TRBD2 (7 bases each). Trimming removed 7 bases at V and 3 bases at J, with 12 bases between. This CDR3 is built from 13 residues. Germline lookup yields CDR1 SGHTA and CDR2 FQGNSA. The CDR3 bases are TGTGCCAGCAAATCAGGGGGGGAAGAGACCCAGTACTTC. It codes for CASKSGGEETQYF.

To note about this clonotype: A junction boundary mismatches the germline segment, possibly from a read error. The rearrangement uses TRBV6-2 or TRBV6-3 and TRBJ2-5; D is ambiguous. CDR1 is MNHEY, CDR2 SVGEGT, per germline. The CDR3 extends over 11 amino acids. In DNA, the CDR3 is TGTGCCAGCAGCGAGCGTGAGAGCCAGTACTTC. The encoded protein is CASSERESQYF.

The chain recombines TRBV5-1 with TRBJ1-5, with D uncertain. The ends were cut back, 4 bases at V and 2 bases at J, with 7 bases in the middle. Germline lookup yields CDR1 SGHRS and CDR2 YFSETQ. This CDR3 spans 13 amino acids. The CDR3 reads CASSIHGNQPQHF. CDR3 nucleotide sequence: TGCGCCAGCAGCATTCATGGCAATCAGCCCCAGCATTTT. Variable domain in full (rest from reference TRBV5-1 and TRBJ1-5): KAGVTQTPRYLIKTRGQQVTLSCSPISGHRSVSWYQQTPGQGLQFLFEYFSETQRNKGNFPGRFSGRQFSNSRSEMNVSTLELGDSALYLCASSIHGNQPQHFGDGTRLSIL.

This clonotype was counted only a few times. The CDR3 here is CSASSLSSYNEQFF. As DNA, the CDR3 is TGCAGTGCTAGTTCCCTAAGTTCCTACAATGAGCAGTTCTTC. The rearrangement links TRBV20-1 to TRBJ2-1; the D is unclear. The germline V and J ends were trimmed by 3 bases and 1 base, with 10 bases remaining between them. The CDR3 has 14 residues. Germline-derived CDR1 and CDR2 are DFQATT and SNEGSKA (reference sequence).

This clonotype was detected a few times. The chain joins TRBV27 to TRBJ2-7; unclear D gene. V lost 5 bases and J 4 bases, leaving 15 bases between the germline ends. CDR1 and CDR2 (germline): MNHEY, SMNVEV (reference sequence). This CDR3 has 14 amino acids. The CDR3 is CASSPKLVPYEQYF. The CDR3 DNA reads as TGTGCCAGCAGTCCAAAACTGGTGCCTTACGAGCAGTACTTC.

The gene calls are TRBV7-2 and TRBJ1-6, with 8 bases lining up with TRBD1. Germline V lookup: CDR1 SGHTA, CDR2 FQGNSA. CDR3 size: 14 residues. Trimming took 5 bases from V and 9 from J; bases not matched to a gene: 6. In DNA, the CDR3 is TGTGCCAGCAGCCTGACAGGGGATGGTTCACCCCTCCACTTT. Its protein product is CASSLTGDGSPLHF.

This clonotype was recorded a few times. The chain has TRBV7-2 and TRBJ2-7; D may match TRBD1 or TRBD2 (5 bases each). There are 16 residues in the CDR3. CDR1 SGHTA and CDR2 FQGNSA come from the germline V gene. The germline V and J ends were trimmed by 6 bases and 4 bases, with 22 bases remaining between them. The CDR3 protein is CASSSAGTDMFYEQYF. As DNA, the CDR3 is TGTGCCAGCAGTTCTGCCGGGACCGACATGTTTTACGAGCAGTACTTC.

This clonotype was detected ten times or more. This chain links TRBV7-2 with TRBJ2-3; D is unclear. The CDR3 runs 11 residues. The germline V gene encodes CDR1 SGHTA and CDR2 FQGNSA. Trimming took off 5 bases at V and 6 bases at J, with 6 bases between the two ends. CDR3 region: CASSARDTQYF. The CDR3 DNA sequence: TGTGCCAGCAGCGCTAGGGATACGCAGTATTTT.

This clonotype was seen only a few times. The chain couples TRBV12-3 or TRBV12-4 to TRBJ1-1; maybe TRBD1 (5 bases). The CDR3 is made up of 16 amino acids. V was pared by 7 bases and J by 4 bases, with 22 bases between. CDR3 loop: CASTLGRGQGATEAFF. The CDR3, as DNA: TGTGCCAGCACCCTTGGCCGTGGGCAGGGCGCCACTGAAGCTTTCTTT.

The genes are TRBV6-2 or TRBV6-3 and TRBJ1-1, with D maybe TRBD1 (6 bases). This CDR3 comprises 16 residues. V lost 2 bases and J lost 4, with 17 bases in between. Germline V lookup: CDR1 MNHEY, CDR2 SVGEGT. CDR3 residues: CASSYRRGPLGTEAFF. The CDR3 nucleotides read TGTGCCAGCAGTTACCGTCGGGGGCCGCTGGGCACTGAAGCTTTCTTT.

This clonotype was seen at least ten times. The chain employs TRBV7-2 and TRBJ2-7; no clear D gene. The CDR3 sequence is 14 residues long. CDR1 SGHTA and CDR2 FQGNSA come from the germline V gene. V gave up 1 base and J gave up 2 bases, with 9 bases separating them. CDR3 sequence reads: CASSLDHGPYEQYF. In DNA form, the CDR3 reads TGTGCCAGCAGCTTAGATCACGGACCCTACGAGCAGTACTTC.

The J gene is TRBJ1-6, the V gene TRBV20-1; D is possibly TRBD1 (5 bases). CDR1 and CDR2 from the germline V gene are DFQATT and SNEGSKA (reference sequence). The CDR3 runs 16 residues. V was pared by 4 bases and J by 7 bases, with 20 bases between. The DNA for the CDR3 is TGCAGTGCTAAATCGGGGGGGTTTATGAAAAATTCACCCCTCCACTTT. The encoded protein is CSAKSGGFMKNSPLHF.

The gene calls are TRBV19 and TRBJ2-3; no clear D gene. From germline, CDR1 is LNHDA and CDR2 SQIVND (reference sequence). Trimming took off 5 bases at V and 0 bases at J, with 9 bases between the two ends. CDR3 length: 14 residues. The CDR3 DNA reads as TGTGCCAGTAGTCAGGACCACAGCACAGATACGCAGTATTTT. Protein product: CASSQDHSTDTQYF.